The 25 T cell receptor beta chains below all came from one sample that was sequenced in a study of T cells in Graves' hyperthyroidism and ophthalmopathy. RNA transcripts served as the template for amplifying TCR beta CDR3 regions. Initially, a first-round RT-PCR of the TCR CDR3 employed the HTBI primer set. TCRdb analysed the multiplex PCR reads with MiXCR anew, one entry per CDR3 protein. Here the sample spans a few hundred thousand distinct CDR3 sequences, more than 14% being singletons. The specimen sequenced was blood. The receptors here all came from a young woman with Graves' ophthalmopathy.

The chain employs TRBV6-1 and TRBJ1-2, with 7 bases that match TRBD1. Trimming at V came to 2 bases and at J to 2 bases, leaving 2 bases not matched to a gene. CDR1 is MNHNS, CDR2 SASEGT, per germline. CDR3 length equals 14 residues. CDR3 in amino acids: CASSELTGNYGYTF. The CDR3 DNA follows: TGTGCCAGCAGTGAACTGACAGGGAACTATGGCTACACCTTC.

About this clonotype itself: Mismatch with germline at one junction end may stem from a read error. The CDR3 nucleotides read TGTGCCGGCAGTCAGGGAAGCACAGATACGCAGTATTTT. This sequence encodes CAGSQGSTDTQYF. The chain uses TRBV27 and TRBJ2-3; perhaps TRBD1 as D (5 bases). Germline V CDR1 and CDR2: MNHEY, SMNVEV (reference sequence). This CDR3 comprises 13 residues.

Ten or more counts support this clonotype. The rearrangement joins TRBV2 to TRBJ2-5; 7 bases agree with TRBD2. The CDR3 extends over 13 amino acids. The V and J ends lost 4 bases and 2 bases, in that order; junction bases with no gene match: 1. Germline V lookup: CDR1 SNHLY, CDR2 FYNNEI. Written as DNA, the CDR3 is TGTGCCAGCAGTGTTAGCGGGCAAGAGACCCAGTACTTC. This translates into CASSVSGQETQYF.

This clonotype was seen ten or more times. V usage is TRBV4-1 and J usage is TRBJ1-5; D call uncertain. Between the trimmed V and J ends, which lost 1 base and 1 base, there was a span of 11 bases. Germline CDR1 and CDR2: MGHRA and YSYEKL. The CDR3 runs to 16 residues. The CDR3 DNA is TGCGCCAGCAGCCAAGTTCCCGGGAAAAGCAATCAGCCCCAGCATTTT. It codes for CASSQVPGKSNQPQHF.

This clonotype turned up a few times. The chain employs TRBV9 and TRBJ2-3, with TRBD2 matching 8 bases. The CDR3 is 15 residues long. Germline assignment: CDR1 SGDLS and CDR2 YYNGEE. Losses at the gene ends were 0 bases for V and 5 bases for J; bases not matched to a gene: 5. The CDR3 sequence: CASSVAGGPVDTQYF. In nucleotides, the CDR3 is TGTGCCAGCAGCGTAGCGGGGGGGCCCGTAGATACGCAGTATTTT.

This clonotype was seen many times. Sequence at one end of the junction differs from germline and may be a read error. The chain links TRBV7-2 to TRBJ2-1; a possible D gene is TRBD2 (5 bases). CDR1 and CDR2 (germline): SGHTA, FQGNSA. This CDR3 is 14 amino acids long. The CDR3 spells CANSPTTGYNEQFF. In DNA, the CDR3 is TGTGCCAACAGCCCAACGACGGGGTACAATGAGCAGTTCTTC.

Only a few counts were recorded for this clonotype. This sequence joins TRBV5-1 and TRBJ2-5, with 9 bases matching TRBD2. This CDR3 region has 17 residues. The V gene end was trimmed by 4 bases and the J gene end by 5 bases; junction bases not matched to a gene: 15. CDR1 is SGHRS and CDR2 is YFSETQ in the germline V gene. The CDR3 DNA follows: TGCGCCAGCAGCCTCCCGATGGGCGGGGGGGCCAGCGAGACCCAGTACTTC. Translating gives CASSLPMGGGASETQYF.

Many counts were recorded for this clonotype. This sequence joins TRBV28 and TRBJ1-5; 7 nucleotides match TRBD1. Germline V CDR1 and CDR2: MDHEN, SYDVKM. This CDR3 comprises 14 residues. The V and J ends lost 5 bases and 3 bases, in that order; junction bases with no gene match: 4. The CDR3 coding sequence is TGTGCCAGCAGTCTAACAGGGGACAATCAGCCCCAGCATTTT. It translates to CASSLTGDNQPQHF. Supplemented by reference TRBV28 and TRBJ1-5, the full variable domain reads DVKVTQSSRYLVKRTGEKVFLECVQDMDHENMFWYRQDPGLGLRLIYFSYDVKMKEKGDIPEGYSVSREKKERFSLILESASTNQTSMYLCASSLTGDNQPQHFGDGTRLSIL.

Ten or more counts support this clonotype. The chain links TRBV7-8 to TRBJ2-2; either TRBD1 or TRBD2 may supply D (6 bases each). Germline loops: CDR1 SGHVS, CDR2 FQNEAQ. V lost 2 bases and J 5 bases, leaving 18 bases between the germline ends. There are 17 residues in the CDR3. CDR3 residues: CASSLTIGGAETGELFF. In nucleotides, the CDR3 is TGTGCCAGCAGCTTAACAATCGGGGGCGCTGAAACCGGGGAGCTGTTTTTT.

This clonotype was counted many times. This chain links TRBV27 with TRBJ2-2; a weak D match, TRBD2 (6 bases). Germline assignment: CDR1 MNHEY and CDR2 SMNVEV (reference sequence). The V end was cut by 0 bases, the J end by 4 bases, with 9 bases between. This CDR3 is built from 15 residues. The CDR3: CASSLSIGGTGELFF. Written as DNA, the CDR3 is TGTGCCAGCAGTTTATCGATCGGGGGCACCGGGGAGCTGTTTTTT.

Many counts were recorded for this clonotype. The chain carries TRBV6-5 and TRBJ2-2, with a weak D call TRBD2 (5 bases). Germline CDR1 is MNHEY and CDR2 is SVGAGI. This CDR3 is built from 14 residues. Trimming pared 2 bases from V and 3 bases from J, leaving 7 bases between. The CDR3 sequence is CASSYGRDTGELFF. Here the CDR3 DNA reads TGTGCCAGCAGTTACGGGCGGGACACCGGGGAGCTGTTTTTT.

This clonotype was seen ten or more times. The chain recombines TRBV11-2 with TRBJ1-1; TRBD1 agrees at 8 bases. The CDR3 is made up of 13 amino acids. The junction had 10 bases not matched to a gene; V was cut back by 8 bases and J by 8 bases. The germline CDR1 and CDR2 sequences are SGHAT and FQNNGV. DNA for the CDR3: TGTGCCAGCCAACTCACTCGACAGGGGGAAGCTTTCTTT. Translating it yields CASQLTRQGEAFF.

On this clonotype itself: A read error may be the cause here, since a much bigger clone is one base away. This chain uses TRBV6-1 with TRBJ2-7; a weak D match, TRBD1 (5 bases). The V end was cut by 7 bases, the J end by 6 bases, with 25 bases between. CDR1 is MNHNS, CDR2 SASEGT, per germline. There are 16 residues in the CDR3. CDR3 sequence reads: CASIGRGAWGSGEQYF. The CDR3 DNA follows: TGTGCCAGCATTGGTAGGGGCGCTTGGGGATCGGGCGAGCAGTACTTC.

CDR3 coding DNA: TGCAGCGTTGAAATGGGTACGGGGGGCCTACAAGAGACCCAGTACTTC. Its protein is CSVEMGTGGLQETQYF. The V and J genes are TRBV29-1 and TRBJ2-5; tentative D call: TRBD2 (7 bases). CDR3 length: 16 amino acids. CDR1 is SQVTM, CDR2 ANQGSEA, per germline. V was clipped by 2 bases and J by 2 bases, with 18 bases between them. The entire variable domain, with the rest obtained from reference TRBV29-1 and TRBJ2-5, is as follows: SAVISQKPSRDICQRGTSLTIQCQVDSQVTMMFWYRQQPGQSLTLIATANQGSEATYESGFVIDKFPISRPNLTFSTLTVSNMSPEDSSIYLCSVEMGTGGLQETQYFGPGTRLLVL.

In its sample, this clonotype was seen once. The CDR3 DNA sequence: TGCAGCGTCCCAACCTGGAAAAGCACAGGGGGCTTGGACACTGAAGCTTTCTTT. This gives the protein CSVPTWKSTGGLDTEAFF. The J gene is TRBJ1-1, the V gene TRBV29-1; TRBD1 matches 9 bases. The CDR3 spans 18 residues. With V trimmed by 6 bases and J by 3 bases, 20 bases remained unmatched. Germline V gene lookup returns CDR1 SQVTM and CDR2 ANQGSEA.

J is TRBJ2-7 and V is TRBV5-6; D is unresolved. The CDR3 totals 15 residues. V was pared by 1 base and J by 0 bases, with 11 bases between. Germline V gene sequence: CDR1 SGHDT, CDR2 YYEEEE. CDR3: CASSLPTSSSYEQYF. As DNA, the CDR3 is TGTGCCAGCAGCTTGCCGACATCGAGCTCCTACGAGCAGTACTTC. Full variable domain (rest looked up from reference TRBV5-6 and TRBJ2-7): DAGVTQSPTHLIKTRGQQVTLRCSPKSGHDTVSWYQQALGQGPQFIFQYYEEEERQRGNFPDRFSGHQFPNYSSELNVNALLLGDSALYLCASSLPTSSSYEQYFGPGTRLTVT.

V and J are TRBV20-1 and TRBJ2-1; TRBD2 matches 12 bases. Germline lookup yields CDR1 DFQATT and CDR2 SNEGSKA (reference sequence). Trimming at V came to 1 base and at J to 0 bases, leaving 13 bases not matched to a gene. The CDR3 contains 20 residues. The CDR3, as DNA: TGCAGTGCTAGAGGGGGGACTAGCGGGTCCGCTTCGAGCTCCTACAATGAGCAGTTCTTC. This sequence encodes CSARGGTSGSASSSYNEQFF.

The sample holds many counts of this clonotype. This chain joins TRBV11-3 and TRBJ2-3; D is unresolved. CDR1 is SGHNT, CDR2 YENEEA, per germline. This CDR3 contains 13 residues. V was pared by 2 bases and J by 6 bases, with 9 bases between. DNA of the CDR3: TGTGCCAGCAGCTTAAATCAGAGGGATACGCAGTATTTT. Residues: CASSLNQRDTQYF.

This clonotype was seen ten or more times. The V call is TRBV12-3 or TRBV12-4, the J call TRBJ2-1; perhaps D is TRBD1 or TRBD2 (7 bases each). The CDR3 loop spans 15 amino acids. V gave up 3 bases and J gave up 7 bases, with 16 bases separating them. The chain's CDR3 is CASSFRQGGWNEQFF. CDR3 sequence (DNA): TGTGCCAGCAGTTTCCGGCAGGGGGGGTGGAATGAGCAGTTCTTC.

This clonotype was detected many times. V usage is TRBV14 and J usage is TRBJ1-1, with 10 bases that match TRBD1. The CDR3 has 16 residues. Germline V lookup: CDR1 SGHDN, CDR2 FVKESK. V was pared by 4 bases and J by 0 bases, with 5 bases of the junction left unmatched. This CDR3 reads CASSPTGQGMNTEAFF. In DNA, the CDR3 is TGTGCCAGCAGCCCAACGGGACAGGGGATGAACACTGAAGCTTTCTTT.

Ten or more counts support this clonotype. The chain links TRBV11-2 to TRBJ2-7, with D possibly matching TRBD2 (5 bases). Germline V gene sequence: CDR1 SGHAT, CDR2 FQNNGV. Trimming cost V 0 bases and J 12 bases, with 15 bases left between them. This CDR3 comprises 13 residues. The CDR3 DNA reads as TGTGCCAGCAGCTTAGATCTAACCCTAGAGGGGTACTTC. Translating gives CASSLDLTLEGYF. The complete variable domain, with remaining parts taken from reference TRBV11-2 and TRBJ2-7, reads EAGVAQSPRYKIIEKRQSVAFWCNPISGHATLYWYQQILGQGPKLLIQFQNNGVVDDSQLPKDRFSAERLKGVDSTLKIQPAKLEDSAVYLCASSLDLTLEGYFGPGTRLTVT.

This clonotype was found many times. V gene TRBV2 combines with J gene TRBJ2-1; D unclear. The CDR3 totals 14 residues. V lost 4 bases to trimming and J lost 0 bases, with 7 bases between them. From germline, CDR1 is SNHLY and CDR2 FYNNEI. The CDR3 is CASSGQSSYNEQFF. The CDR3 DNA reads TGTGCCAGCAGTGGTCAGAGCTCCTACAATGAGCAGTTCTTC.

This clonotype was recorded many times. The CDR3 DNA follows: TGTGCCAGCTCACAGACTGCCGGGACAGACCGAAACTATGGCTACACCTTC. This codes for CASSQTAGTDRNYGYTF. The chain has TRBV18 and TRBJ1-2; TRBD1 matches at 7 bases. Germline V gives CDR1 KGHSH, CDR2 LQKENI. The V segment lost 4 bases and the J segment 2 bases; nucleotides outside the gene matches: 13. CDR3 size: 17 residues.

This clonotype was counted many times. CDR3 region: CASSLARSLGEQYF. The CDR3 region has the DNA TGTGCCAGCAGCTTAGCGCGGTCGCTCGGGGAGCAGTACTTC. The V and J genes are TRBV7-9 and TRBJ2-7, with D unclear. Germline V gives CDR1 SEHNR, CDR2 FQNEAQ (reference sequence). The CDR3 runs to 14 residues. V lost 0 bases to trimming and J lost 7 bases, with 13 bases between them.

This clonotype was seen more than once but under ten times. The CDR3 here is CASSRRGLAGGNQETQYF. CDR3 sequence (DNA): TGTGCCAGTAGTAGGAGGGGACTAGCGGGGGGAAACCAAGAGACCCAGTACTTC. V and J are TRBV19 and TRBJ2-5; 15 bases are shared with TRBD2. The CDR3 has 18 residues. Germline CDR1 is LNHDA and CDR2 is SQIVND (reference sequence). The J segment lost 0 bases and the V segment lost 4 bases, leaving 6 bases of the junction unmatched.